The 26 T cell receptor beta chains presented below share a single source sample, sequenced in a study of T cell responses to AZD1222 COVID-19 vaccine. The table came from immunoSEQ multiplex PCR; TCRdb's copy has only in-frame clones and leaves some out. Of 70,000 to 90,000 clones listed, roughly nine tenths are singletons. The source was peripheral blood, collected on day 0 of AZD1222 vaccination. These receptors were taken from an adult in good health.

CDR3: CASSYPQGVAAGELFF. CDR3 nucleotide sequence: TGTGCCAGCAGTTACCCGCAGGGGGTCGCAGCCGGGGAGCTGTTTTTT. The chain links TRBV6-5 to TRBJ2-2, with 7 positions matching TRBD1. The CDR3 runs 16 residues. V shed 2 bases, J shed 6 bases, and the junction held 9 bases outside the gene matches. Germline-derived CDR1 and CDR2 are MNHEY and SVGAGI.

V gene TRBV6-1 combines with J gene TRBJ2-3; 9 nucleotides align to TRBD2. This CDR3 contains 17 residues. Germline trimming cut 2 bases from V and 0 bases from J; bases unmatched to any gene: 6. CDR1 and CDR2 from the germline V gene are MNHNS and SASEGT. CDR3: CASSELVAGASTDTQYF. Here the CDR3 DNA reads TGTGCCAGCAGTGAACTTGTAGCGGGGGCTAGCACAGATACGCAGTATTTT.

The rearrangement joins TRBV7-8 to TRBJ2-7, with D possibly matching TRBD1 (6 bases). Between the trimmed V and J ends, which lost 5 bases and 2 bases, there was a span of 13 bases. Germline CDR1 reads SGHVS; CDR2 reads FQNEAQ. The CDR3 spans 14 residues. CDR3 DNA: TGTGCCAGCAGCCCTCCAGGACAGACCTACGAGCAGTACTTC. Its translation: CASSPPGQTYEQYF.

V gene TRBV28 combines with J gene TRBJ2-2, with a possible D match to TRBD1 (5 bases). Germline assignment: CDR1 MDHEN and CDR2 SYDVKM. The CDR3 is made up of 16 amino acids. V was cut by 6 bases and J by 0 bases, with 14 bases left in between. The CDR3 coding sequence is TGTGCCAGCAGGCCCGACAGCGCCTCGAACACCGGGGAGCTGTTTTTT. Protein product: CASRPDSASNTGELFF. Supplemented by reference TRBV28 and TRBJ2-2, the full variable domain reads DVKVTQSSRYLVKRTGEKVFLECVQDMDHENMFWYRQDPGLGLRLIYFSYDVKMKEKGDIPEGYSVSREKKERFSLILESASTNQTSMYLCASRPDSASNTGELFFGEGSRLTVL.

The J gene is TRBJ2-7, the V gene TRBV11-2; D is unclear. The V gene's germline CDR1 is SGHAT and CDR2 FQNNGV. CDR3 size: 13 residues. V lost 5 bases and J 3 bases, leaving 11 bases between the germline ends. CDR3 loop: CASSTMRGYEQYF. CDR3 DNA: TGTGCCAGCAGCACGATGCGTGGCTACGAGCAGTACTTC.

This chain connects TRBV7-6 to TRBJ1-5, with 8 bases identical to TRBD1. With V trimmed by 5 bases and J by 7 bases, 16 bases remained unmatched. There are 17 residues in the CDR3. Germline CDR1 SGHVS, CDR2 FNYEAQ. CDR3: CASSHAYSGGAGQPQHF. For the CDR3, the DNA is TGTGCCAGCAGCCACGCCTATTCAGGGGGCGCTGGGCAGCCCCAGCATTTT.

This sequence joins TRBV30 and TRBJ1-4; perhaps TRBD1 as D (6 bases). CDR1 is GTSNPN, CDR2 SVGIG, per germline (reference sequence). V lost 0 bases, J lost 5 bases, and 16 bases lay in between. The CDR3 length is 16 residues. The CDR3: CAWSVRVGGINEKLFF. CDR3 nucleotide sequence: TGTGCCTGGAGTGTCAGAGTAGGGGGGATAAATGAAAAACTGTTTTTT.

This clone was counted a single time. This chain joins TRBV7-3 and TRBJ2-2; D remains ambiguous. Germline CDR1 SGHTA, CDR2 FQGTGA. CDR3 length: 14 residues. Between the trimmed V and J ends, which lost 5 bases and 1 base, there was a span of 8 bases. As DNA, the CDR3 is TGTGCCAGCAGCGCCGGCCAGAACACCGGGGAGCTGTTTTTT. It yields the protein CASSAGQNTGELFF. The full variable domain, in which reference TRBV7-3 and TRBJ2-2 provide the parts outside the CDR3, is GAGVSQTPSNKVTEKGKYVELRCDPISGHTALYWYRQSLGQGPEFLIYFQGTGAADDSGLPNDRFFAVRPEGSVSTLKIQRTERGDSAVYLCASSAGQNTGELFFGEGSRLTVL.

This chain joins TRBV7-2 and TRBJ1-2, with D unclear. V lost 3 bases, J lost 4 bases, and 6 bases lay in between. CDR3 length: 12 residues. CDR1 SGHTA and CDR2 FQGNSA come from the germline V gene. This chain's CDR3 is CASSFQVYGYTF. CDR3 nucleotides: TGTGCCAGCAGCTTCCAGGTCTATGGCTACACCTTC.

This chain's CDR3 is CASRAGQSNTGELFF. The CDR3 bases are TGTGCCAGCAGAGCGGGACAATCGAACACCGGGGAGCTGTTTTTT. The chain recombines TRBV7-3 with TRBJ2-2; D might be TRBD2 (7 bases). Germline CDR1 is SGHTA and CDR2 is FQGTGA. The CDR3 length is 15 residues. The ends were cut back, 6 bases at V and 0 bases at J, with 11 bases in the middle.

This clone was found once. The chain is built from TRBV11-2 and TRBJ2-7, with a weak D call TRBD2 (7 bases). With 1 base removed from V and 6 bases from J, the gap between germline ends came to 16 bases. Germline CDR1 is SGHAT and CDR2 is FQNNGV. The CDR3 totals 15 residues. DNA of the CDR3: TGTGCCAGCAGCTTAGTAGGGGGGGCTGAATCCGAGCAGTACTTC. Amino acids: CASSLVGGAESEQYF.

The chain carries TRBV6-6 and TRBJ2-3; 8 nucleotides line up with TRBD2. The CDR3 totals 15 residues. V gave up 6 bases and J gave up 0 bases; unmatched junction bases: 5. Germline-derived CDR1 and CDR2 are MNHNY and SVGAGI (reference sequence). Written as DNA, the CDR3 is TGTGCCAGCAGAGGACTAGCAGCTAGCACAGATACGCAGTATTTT. Translation gives CASRGLAASTDTQYF.

The rearrangement uses TRBV3-1 (or the pseudogene TRBV3-2) and TRBJ1-2, with TRBD1 matching over 9 bases. The V and J ends lost 4 bases and 4 bases, in that order; junction bases with no gene match: 13. The germline CDR1 and CDR2 sequences are LGHDT and YNNKEL (reference sequence). The CDR3 totals 17 residues. CDR3 residues: CASSPPGTGRLIYGYTF. CDR3 sequence (DNA): TGTGCCAGCAGCCCACCCGGGACAGGGCGACTAATCTATGGCTACACCTTC.

The chain has TRBV9 and TRBJ1-3; D might be TRBD1 (6 bases). Per germline, CDR1 SGDLS and CDR2 YYNGEE. The CDR3 length is 14 residues. Trimming removed 3 bases from V and 4 bases from J, with 11 bases in between. The CDR3 loop is CASSGGGAGNTIYF. The CDR3 DNA reads TGTGCCAGCAGCGGCGGGGGCGCCGGAAACACCATATATTTT. The entire variable domain, with the rest obtained from reference TRBV9 and TRBJ1-3, is as follows: DSGVTQTPKHLITATGQRVTLRCSPRSGDLSVYWYQQSLDQGLQFLIQYYNGEERAKGNILERFSAQQFPDLHSELNLSSLELGDSALYFCASSGGGAGNTIYFGEGSWLTVV.

The rearrangement uses TRBV7-9 and TRBJ1-1, with D tentatively TRBD1 (6 bases). This CDR3 is 13 amino acids long. Looked up from germline, CDR1 is SEHNR and CDR2 is FQNEAQ (reference sequence). Between the trimmed V and J ends, which lost 5 bases and 5 bases, there was a span of 12 bases. As DNA, the CDR3 is TGTGCCAGCAGCCGACAGGAGGAAACTGAAGCTTTCTTT. This gives the protein CASSRQEETEAFF.

On this clone: At one of its ends the junction is not consistent with the germline gene, which may arise from a read error. The chain couples TRBV4-1 to TRBJ1-3; a weak D match, TRBD1 (5 bases). Germline V lookup: CDR1 MGHRA, CDR2 YSYEKL. The CDR3 is made up of 17 amino acids. The CDR3 loop is CASSPRQGGPSGITIYF. CDR3 nucleotide sequence: TGCGCCAGCAGCCCCCGCCAGGGCGGACCCTCTGGAATCACCATATATTTT.

V and J are TRBV27 and TRBJ1-1; possible D gene TRBD1, 5 bases. The V end lost 5 bases, the J end lost 1 base, and 14 bases lay between the germline ends. The CDR3 runs to 15 residues. The V gene's germline CDR1 is MNHEY and CDR2 SMNVEV (reference sequence). In nucleotides, the CDR3 is TGTGCCAGCAGTCAGCTGCCGGGACGGAACACTGAAGCTTTCTTT. This translates into CASSQLPGRNTEAFF.

This sequence joins TRBV6-5 and TRBJ2-1; D might be TRBD1 (6 bases). The CDR3 is made up of 13 amino acids. Trimming cost V 7 bases and J 4 bases, with 11 bases left between them. Germline V lookup: CDR1 MNHEY, CDR2 SVGAGI. CDR3 loop: CASTDRIYNEQFF. The CDR3 DNA reads TGTGCCAGCACAGACAGGATTTACAATGAGCAGTTCTTC.

The chain combines TRBV5-1 with TRBJ1-2; a possible D gene is TRBD1 (6 bases). Trimming cost V 4 bases and J 2 bases, with 9 bases left between them. Germline-derived CDR1 and CDR2 are SGHRS and YFSETQ. CDR3 length equals 13 residues. The CDR3: CASSPDRNYGYTF. The DNA for the CDR3 is TGCGCCAGCAGCCCGGACAGAAACTATGGCTACACCTTC.

This clone was seen more than once but under ten times. The chain has TRBV25-1 and TRBJ1-2; 7 positions agree with TRBD1. Germline loops: CDR1 MGHDK, CDR2 SYGVNS. V lost 3 bases and J lost 4; bases outside the gene matches: 11. The CDR3 totals 16 residues. The CDR3 DNA follows: TGTGCCAGCAGTGACCCACAGGGGCCTTCCGGCTATGGCTACACCTTC. Translating it yields CASSDPQGPSGYGYTF.

The chain employs TRBV6-6 and TRBJ1-5; the D is unclear. This CDR3 is built from 14 residues. The V and J ends lost 4 bases and 4 bases respectively, with 11 bases between them. Germline V gene lookup returns CDR1 MNHNY and CDR2 SVGAGI (reference sequence). CDR3 DNA sequence: TGTGCCAGCAGTTTTGACTTTCCGAATCAGCCCCAGCATTTT. This translates into CASSFDFPNQPQHF.

The chain carries TRBV5-1 and TRBJ2-5; the D gene is possibly TRBD1 (6 bases). There are 15 residues in the CDR3. Germline V gene sequence: CDR1 SGHRS, CDR2 YFSETQ. Trimming removed 1 base from V and 0 bases from J, with 10 bases in between. The CDR3 DNA sequence: TGCGCCAGCAGCTTGACAGGGACGTACCAAGAGACCCAGTACTTC. It yields the protein CASSLTGTYQETQYF.

This chain joins TRBV7-8 and TRBJ1-6; D uncertain. Trimming removed 1 base from V and 10 bases from J, with 5 bases in between. The CDR3 runs to 12 residues. Germline values: CDR1 SGHVS, CDR2 FQNEAQ. The CDR3 spells CASSLEGSPLHF. The CDR3 DNA reads as TGTGCCAGCAGCTTAGAGGGCTCACCCCTCCACTTT.

The J gene is TRBJ1-2, the V gene TRBV5-1, with D uncertain. Germline CDR1 and CDR2: SGHRS and YFSETQ. The CDR3 contains 12 residues. V was pared by 7 bases and J by 2 bases, with 9 bases between. The CDR3: CASADGNYGYTF. The DNA of the CDR3 is TGCGCCAGCGCGGACGGGAACTATGGCTACACCTTC.

This clone was detected once. The chain employs TRBV18 and TRBJ1-3; D is uncertain. Germline V gene data show CDR1 as KGHSH and CDR2 as LQKENI. The CDR3 spans 13 residues. Trimming left V 6 bases short and J 0 bases short, with 6 bases between. The CDR3 nucleotides read TGTGCCAGCTCCCCGAGCTCTGGAAACACCATATATTTT. It yields the protein CASSPSSGNTIYF.

The gene calls are TRBV3-1 (or the pseudogene TRBV3-2) and TRBJ1-5; TRBD1 is a possible D gene (6 bases). Per germline, CDR1 LGHDT and CDR2 YNNKEL (reference sequence). The CDR3 has 18 residues. The V end lost 2 bases, the J end lost 0 bases, and 17 bases lay between the germline ends. CDR3 loop: CASSQTIRTEDSNQPQHF. For the CDR3, the DNA is TGTGCCAGCAGCCAAACCATCAGGACAGAGGATAGCAATCAGCCCCAGCATTTT.